Listed below are T cell receptor beta chains from one sample, sequenced in a study of T-cell reconstitution after alpha-beta-depleted transplantation in children. TCRdb called the PCR reads again in MiXCR, with one record for every CDR3 protein. The data hold about 420,000 distinct CDR3 sequences, with roughly 17% observed a single time. The starting material was PBMCs, mostly from graft donor cells, obtained 360 days after TCRalphabeta/CD19-depleted stem cell transplant. The receptors stem from a boy under two years old who had a stem cell transplant for Wiskott-Aldrich syndrome, so the T cells may come from the graft donor. Each CDR3 is given with its conserved first and last residue. The D gene is left open where the match is weak. Clone size is not always given. Where it is, it says once, few, many or a class for expanded clones.

TRBV27	few	TRBJ2-1	TRBD1	CASSGRDRSNEQFF	TGTGCCAGCAGTGGGCGGGACAGGAGCAATGAGCAGTTCTTC
TRBV11-2	.	TRBJ2-3	.	CASSLLAKSSWLDTQYF	TGTGCCAGCAGCTTACTTGCCAAGTCGTCCTGGTTAGATACGCAGTATTTT
TRBV19	few	TRBJ2-1	.	CASSKGPGIEQFF	TGTGCCAGTAGTAAGGGTCCGGGGATTGAGCAGTTCTTC
TRBV3-1	.	TRBJ2-7	.	CASSHQGHSSYEQYF	TGTGCCAGCAGCCATCAAGGACATTCCTCCTACGAGCAGTACTTC
TRBV10-3	.	TRBJ2-3	.	CAISDHRASGTDTQYF	TGTGCCATCAGTGATCATCGGGCGTCTGGCACAGATACGCAGTATTTT
TRBV29-1	.	TRBJ2-7	.	CSVGSTPQDEQYF	TGCAGCGTTGGGTCGACCCCACAGGACGAGCAGTACTTC
TRBV6-5	.	TRBJ2-2	.	CASSSDRNRADTGELFF	TGTGCCAGCAGTTCCGACAGAAATCGCGCCGACACCGGGGAGCTGTTTTTT
TRBV27	many	TRBJ1-5	.	CASSWGGNQPQHF	TGTGCCAGCAGTTGGGGTGGCAATCAGCCCCAGCATTTT
TRBV20-1	.	TRBJ2-3	TRBD2	CSARDPTSGSVGTDTQYF	TGCAGTGCTAGAGACCCCACTAGCGGGAGCGTCGGCACAGATACGCAGTATTTT
TRBV25-1	.	TRBJ2-1	.	CASSEPRQYNEQFF	TGTGCCAGCAGTGAGCCCCGACAGTACAATGAGCAGTTCTTC
TRBV20-1	many	TRBJ2-5	.	CSARVQETQYF	TGCAGTGCTAGGGTCCAAGAGACCCAGTACTTC
TRBV7-2	few	TRBJ2-1	TRBD2	CASSLALSGSVKRIHEQFF	TGTGCCAGCAGCTTAGCTTTGAGCGGGAGCGTAAAAAGGATCCATGAGCAGTTCTTC
TRBV7-9	few	TRBJ2-1	.	CASSPDMFFYNEQFF	TGTGCCAGCAGCCCGGATATGTTTTTTTACAATGAGCAGTTCTTC
TRBV5-1	few	TRBJ2-7	.	CASSTRVGSSYEQYF	TGCGCCAGCAGCACCCGGGTAGGTAGCTCCTACGAGCAGTACTTC
TRBV7-6	.	TRBJ1-6	TRBD1	CASSLEDRKNSPLHF	TGTGCCAGCAGCTTAGAGGACAGGAAAAATTCACCCCTCCACTTT
TRBV12-3/TRBV12-4	few	TRBJ1-2	.	CASSAGAIYGYTF	TGTGCCAGCAGTGCAGGGGCTATCTATGGCTACACCTTC
TRBV6-1	.	TRBJ2-4	TRBD2	CATKAGVAKNIQYF	TGTGCCACCAAAGCGGGGGTAGCCAAAAACATTCAGTACTTC
TRBV7-9	few	TRBJ1-4	.	CASSLKLSGGTNEKLFF	TGTGCCAGCAGCTTAAAGTTGAGTGGGGGAACTAATGAAAAACTGTTTTTT
TRBV20-1	.	TRBJ2-7	.	CSVGPSYEQYF	TGCAGTGTGGGGCCGTCCTACGAGCAGTACTTC
TRBV7-9	.	TRBJ1-4	TRBD1	CASSPPTGERLVLFF	TGTGCCAGCAGCCCCCCCACAGGGGAGAGGCTAGTACTGTTTTTT
TRBV12-3/TRBV12-4	few	TRBJ2-1	TRBD1	CASSSRTGRNEQFF	TGTGCCAGCAGTTCCCGGACAGGGCGCAATGAGCAGTTCTTC
TRBV10-3	few	TRBJ2-7	.	CAISAGQSYEQYF	TGTGCCATCAGTGCCGGACAATCCTACGAGCAGTACTTC
TRBV28	.	TRBJ2-7	.	CASSPFRVPTYEQYF	TGTGCCAGCAGTCCCTTCAGGGTCCCCACCTACGAGCAGTACTTC
TRBV10-3	.	TRBJ2-5	.	CAIRDYPRETQYF	TGTGCCATCAGGGACTACCCCCGAGAGACCCAGTACTTC
TRBV29-1	.	TRBJ2-5	.	CSVLVGEETQYF	TGCAGCGTCCTCGTGGGGGAAGAGACCCAGTACTTC
TRBV4-1	.	TRBJ2-4	.	CASSQIPTAVAKNIQYF	TGCGCCAGCAGCCAGATTCCGACAGCCGTAGCCAAAAACATTCAGTACTTC
TRBV7-9	once	TRBJ2-7	TRBD1	CASSLATGGSEQYF	TGTGCCAGCAGCTTAGCCACAGGGGGCTCCGAGCAGTACTTC
TRBV7-9	few	TRBJ2-7	.	CASSDTESKQYF	TGTGCCAGCAGCGACACAGAGAGTAAGCAGTACTTC
TRBV12-3/TRBV12-4	few	TRBJ2-5	TRBD1	CASSQDRGGVTQYF	TGTGCCAGCAGCCAGGACAGGGGAGGGGTGACCCAGTACTTC
TRBV12-3/TRBV12-4	.	TRBJ2-7	TRBD2	CASSLEVGGPHEQYF	TGTGCCAGCAGTTTAGAAGTGGGAGGGCCCCACGAGCAGTACTTC
TRBV25-1	few	TRBJ1-6	.	CASSESGRPNSPLHF	TGTGCCAGCAGTGAATCAGGGCGGCCTAATTCACCCCTCCACTTT
TRBV30	.	TRBJ2-3	.	CAWSVNGQGRPTDTQYF	TGTGCCTGGAGTGTAAACGGCCAGGGGCGCCCTACAGATACGCAGTATTTT
TRBV6-6	.	TRBJ2-2	TRBD2	CASSSPGLAGKANTGELFF	TGTGCCAGCAGTTCTCCCGGACTAGCGGGAAAAGCGAACACCGGGGAGCTGTTTTTT
TRBV5-6	.	TRBJ2-1	TRBD2	CASSLASSGRVWEQFF	TGTGCCAGCAGCTTGGCGTCTAGCGGGAGGGTGTGGGAGCAGTTCTTC
TRBV10-3	few	TRBJ2-6	TRBD1	CATEGGVRSGANVLTF	TGTGCCACCGAAGGGGGCGTCCGGTCTGGGGCCAACGTCCTGACTTTC
TRBV20-1	few	TRBJ2-3	TRBD2	CSATPLAGGEDTQYF	TGCAGCGCGACCCCCCTAGCGGGAGGGGAAGATACGCAGTATTTT
TRBV4-3	few	TRBJ2-2	TRBD2	CASSIGPPGLAGGELFF	TGCGCCAGCAGCATAGGGCCTCCGGGACTAGCGGGAGGGGAGCTGTTTTTT
TRBV24-1	.	TRBJ2-3	.	CATSDADGPTDTQYF	TGTGCCACCAGTGATGCAGACGGGCCCACAGATACGCAGTATTTT
TRBV15	.	TRBJ2-7	.	CATSRDGGFDYEQYF	TGTGCCACCAGCAGAGATGGTGGGTTTGATTACGAGCAGTACTTC
TRBV7-4	.	TRBJ2-1	.	CASSPRSDNEQFF	TGTGCCAGCAGCCCAAGGAGCGACAATGAGCAGTTCTTC
TRBV20-1	.	TRBJ2-7	.	CSARAWTAQDTYEQYF	TGCAGTGCTAGAGCTTGGACAGCTCAAGATACCTACGAGCAGTACTTC
TRBV11-2	.	TRBJ2-5	.	CASSLTFAKQGTSETQYF	TGTGCCAGCAGCTTAACTTTCGCGAAGCAAGGGACCTCAGAGACCCAGTACTTC